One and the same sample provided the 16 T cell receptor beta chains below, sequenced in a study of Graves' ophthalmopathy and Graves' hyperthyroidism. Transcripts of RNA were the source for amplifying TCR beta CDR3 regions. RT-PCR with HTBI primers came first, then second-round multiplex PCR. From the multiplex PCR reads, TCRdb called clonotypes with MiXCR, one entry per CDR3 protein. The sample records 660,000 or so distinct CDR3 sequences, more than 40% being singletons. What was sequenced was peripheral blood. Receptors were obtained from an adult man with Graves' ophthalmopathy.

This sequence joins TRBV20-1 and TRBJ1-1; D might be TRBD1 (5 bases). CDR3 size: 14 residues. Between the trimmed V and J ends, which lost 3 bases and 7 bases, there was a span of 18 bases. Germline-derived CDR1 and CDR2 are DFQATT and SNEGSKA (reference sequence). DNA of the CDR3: TGCAGTGCTAGCCCCAGACCGGGGGTCCTTGAAGCTTTCTTT. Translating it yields CSASPRPGVLEAFF.

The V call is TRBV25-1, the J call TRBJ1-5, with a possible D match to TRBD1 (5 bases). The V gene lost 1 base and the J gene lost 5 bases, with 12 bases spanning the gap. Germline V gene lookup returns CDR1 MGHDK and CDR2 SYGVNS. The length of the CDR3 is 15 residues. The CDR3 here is CASSEFRAGHQPQHF. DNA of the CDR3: TGTGCCAGCAGTGAATTCAGGGCAGGGCATCAGCCCCAGCATTTT. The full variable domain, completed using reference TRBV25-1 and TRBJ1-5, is EADIYQTPRYLVIGTGKKITLECSQTMGHDKMYWYQQDPGMELHLIHYSYGVNSTEKGDLSSESTVSRIRTEHFPLTLESARPSHTSQYLCASSEFRAGHQPQHFGDGTRLSIL.

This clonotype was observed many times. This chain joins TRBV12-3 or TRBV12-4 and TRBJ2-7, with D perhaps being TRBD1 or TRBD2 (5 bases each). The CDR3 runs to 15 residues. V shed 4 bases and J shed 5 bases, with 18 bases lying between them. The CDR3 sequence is CASSSPGPSRNEQYF. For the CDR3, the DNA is TGTGCCAGCAGTTCACCGGGGCCCTCGCGGAACGAGCAGTACTTC.

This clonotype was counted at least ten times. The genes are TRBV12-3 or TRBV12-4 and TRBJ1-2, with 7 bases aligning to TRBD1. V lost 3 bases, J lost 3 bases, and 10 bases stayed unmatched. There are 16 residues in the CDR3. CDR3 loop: CASSFPRTGHYYGYTF. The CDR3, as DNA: TGTGCCAGCAGTTTTCCCCGGACAGGTCACTACTATGGCTACACCTTC.

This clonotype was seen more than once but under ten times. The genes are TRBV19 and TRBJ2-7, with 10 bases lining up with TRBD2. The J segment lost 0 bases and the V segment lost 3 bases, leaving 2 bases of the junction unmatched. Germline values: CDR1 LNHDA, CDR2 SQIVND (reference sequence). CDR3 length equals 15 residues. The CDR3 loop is CASSMGLASSYEQYF. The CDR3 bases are TGTGCCAGTAGTATGGGACTAGCGAGCTCCTACGAGCAGTACTTC.

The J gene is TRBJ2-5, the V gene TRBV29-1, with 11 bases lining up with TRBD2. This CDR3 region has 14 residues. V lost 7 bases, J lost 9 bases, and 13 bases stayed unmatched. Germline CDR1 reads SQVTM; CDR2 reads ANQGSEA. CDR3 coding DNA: TGCAGCGGTCGAAGACTAGCGGGGCCCATTGCCCAGTACTTC. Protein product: CSGRRLAGPIAQYF.

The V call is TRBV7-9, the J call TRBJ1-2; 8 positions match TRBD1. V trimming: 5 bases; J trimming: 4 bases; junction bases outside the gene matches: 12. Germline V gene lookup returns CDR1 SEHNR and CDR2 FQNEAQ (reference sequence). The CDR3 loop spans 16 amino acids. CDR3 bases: TGTGCCAGCAGCGTTACTTCCGCCGGGACAGGCTATGGCTACACCTTC. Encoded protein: CASSVTSAGTGYGYTF.

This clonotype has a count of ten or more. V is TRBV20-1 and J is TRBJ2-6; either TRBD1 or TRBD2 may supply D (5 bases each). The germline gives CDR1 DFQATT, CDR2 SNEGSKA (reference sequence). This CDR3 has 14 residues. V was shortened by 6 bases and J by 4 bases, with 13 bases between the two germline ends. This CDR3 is CSATGGAGANVLTF. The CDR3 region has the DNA TGCAGTGCAACTGGGGGAGCCGGGGCCAACGTCCTGACTTTC.

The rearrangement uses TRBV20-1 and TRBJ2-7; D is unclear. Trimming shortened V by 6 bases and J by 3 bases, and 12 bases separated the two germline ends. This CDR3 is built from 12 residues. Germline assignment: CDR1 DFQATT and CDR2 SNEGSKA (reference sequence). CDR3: CSASSESYEQYF. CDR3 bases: TGCAGTGCCAGCTCTGAGAGCTACGAGCAGTACTTC.

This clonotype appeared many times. The CDR3: CASRGQGAETQYF. The CDR3 DNA sequence: TGTGCCAGCAGAGGACAGGGAGCCGAGACCCAGTACTTC. This sequence joins TRBV2 and TRBJ2-5, with 8 positions matching TRBD1. With V trimmed by 6 bases and J by 5 bases, 5 bases remained unmatched. The CDR3 spans 13 residues. Germline CDR1 is SNHLY and CDR2 is FYNNEI.

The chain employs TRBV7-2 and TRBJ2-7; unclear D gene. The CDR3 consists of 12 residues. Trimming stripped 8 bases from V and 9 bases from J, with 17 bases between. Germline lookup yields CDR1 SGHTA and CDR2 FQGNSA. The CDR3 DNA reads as TGTGCCAGCCGCTATATCGGGTATGGGCAGTACTTC. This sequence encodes CASRYIGYGQYF.

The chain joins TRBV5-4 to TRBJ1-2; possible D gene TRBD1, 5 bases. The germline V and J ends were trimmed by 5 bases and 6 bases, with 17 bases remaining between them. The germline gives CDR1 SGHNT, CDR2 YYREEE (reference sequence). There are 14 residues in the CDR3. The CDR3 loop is CASRGAPGLNGYTF. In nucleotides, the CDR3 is TGTGCCAGCAGGGGCGCGCCAGGGCTCAATGGCTACACCTTC. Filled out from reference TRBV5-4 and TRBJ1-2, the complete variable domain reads ETGVTQSPTHLIKTRGQQVTLRCSSQSGHNTVSWYQQALGQGPQFIFQYYREEENGRGNFPPRFSGLQFPNYSSELNVNALELDDSALYLCASRGAPGLNGYTFGSGTRLTVV.

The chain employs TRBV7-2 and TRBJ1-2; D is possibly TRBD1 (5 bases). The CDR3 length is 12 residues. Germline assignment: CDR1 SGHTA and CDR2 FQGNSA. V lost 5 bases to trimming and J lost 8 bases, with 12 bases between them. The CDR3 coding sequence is TGTGCCAGCAGCGGCAACGGGGACGGCTACACCTTC. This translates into CASSGNGDGYTF.

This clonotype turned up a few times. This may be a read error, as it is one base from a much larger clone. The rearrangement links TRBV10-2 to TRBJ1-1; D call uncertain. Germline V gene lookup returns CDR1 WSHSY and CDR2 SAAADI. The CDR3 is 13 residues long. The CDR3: CASSERSWTGAFF. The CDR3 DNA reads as TGCGCCAGCAGTGAGCGGAGTTGGACTGGAGCTTTCTTT.

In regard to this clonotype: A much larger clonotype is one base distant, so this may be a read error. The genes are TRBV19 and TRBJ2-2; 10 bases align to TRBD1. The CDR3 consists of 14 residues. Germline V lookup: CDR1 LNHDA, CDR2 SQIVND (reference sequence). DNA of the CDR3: TGTGCCAGTAGTGGACAGGGGGTCACCGGGGAGCTGATTTTT. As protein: CASSGQGVTGELIF.

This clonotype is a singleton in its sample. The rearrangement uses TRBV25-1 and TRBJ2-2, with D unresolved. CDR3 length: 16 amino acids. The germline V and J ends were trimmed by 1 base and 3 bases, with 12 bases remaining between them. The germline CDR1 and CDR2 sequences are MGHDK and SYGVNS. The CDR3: CASSESRSVDTGELFF. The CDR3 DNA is TGTGCCAGCAGTGAATCAAGAAGTGTGGACACCGGGGAGCTGTTTTTT.